This record looks at one T cell receptor beta chain sequence and its context. The antigen remains undetermined. The sample originates from a study of PD-1 blockade in classical Hodgkin lymphoma. Whole-study findings and limits: The study reported lower baseline TCR diversity in newly diagnosed patients than in healthy donors. Patients with an early start, nivolumab under 1 year after ASCT, were excluded. The diversity seen at baseline in complete responders resembled that of newly diagnosed patients. CD4+ but not CD8+ TCR diversity rose significantly by C4D1.

Sequencing was performed with immunoSEQ multiplex PCR; in TCRdb, only in-frame clones are kept and a portion is missing. The table lists some 96,000 clones, roughly 92% of them singletons. With 2 bases removed from V and 1 base from J, the gap between germline ends came to 9 bases. CDR3 length: 15 residues. Germline CDR1 and CDR2: SGHKS and YYEKEE (reference sequence). Every patient had relapsed following autologous stem cell transplantation, and cohorts differed in brentuximab vedotin exposure. Sequencing was performed on peripheral blood mononuclear cells (PBMCs), taken at baseline. This clonotype originated in a human donor with classical Hodgkin lymphoma. The V gene is TRBV5-5, the J gene TRBJ2-2; D not resolved. DNA for the CDR3: TGTGCCAGCAGCTTTAATACGGTGAACACCGGGGAGCTGTTTTTT. Protein sequence: CASSFNTVNTGELFF.